This entry describes one T cell receptor (beta chain). Its specificity is not known. Other DNA sequences in the sample encode the same CDR3. CDR3 length equals 16 residues. Trimming removed 1 base at V and 1 base at J, with 13 bases between. The germline V gene encodes CDR1 SGHTA and CDR2 FQGNSA. Sequencing was performed with immunoSEQ multiplex PCR; in TCRdb, only in-frame clones are kept and a portion is missing. The sample lists some 140,000 clones, approximately 94% seen once, with roughly 1% in the top ten. The source of the sample is a study of OX40 agonist ivuxolimab in advanced cancers. For the study at large: It was ivuxolimab, an agonistic anti-OX40 (CD134) antibody, that patients were treated with. Overall study results and limits: The study found that CD8+ T cells averaged more expanded clones than CD4+. By week 6 at 0.1 to 3.0 mg/kg, blood CD4+ and CD8+ T cells had expanded clonally.

The origin of this receptor is an adult with an advanced solid tumor such as melanoma, head and neck, liver or kidney cancer. The material sequenced was CD4+ or CD8+ T cells sorted from blood, taken in a trial of the OX40 agonist ivuxolimab. V and J are TRBV7-2 and TRBJ1-2, with D uncertain. Here the CDR3 DNA reads TGTGCCAGCAGCTTAGACACTAACAGAGGTAACTATGGCTACACCTTC. It encodes CASSLDTNRGNYGYTF.